This TCR beta chain was documented in a study of shared clonotypes between healthy human individuals. Study at large: Serving as donors were a couple of women and three men, whose ages spanned 18 to 49. General study findings and limits: The sharing of roughly 5% of naive CD4 clonotypes was seen across a handful of donors. Sequencing depth was expected to influence donor clonotype sharing.

Per the authors' pipeline: ImmunoSEQ only sent back junction sequences with no quality scores, so filtering was done differently. Assay used: immunoSEQ multiplex PCR; TCRdb lists only in-frame clones, some missing. That table is the source of V, J and clone size, and D and trimming were worked out from the DNA. The sample has 550,000 to 800,000 clones; roughly 88% are singletons. In germline, CDR1 is GTSNPN, CDR2 SVGIG (reference sequence). CDR3 size: 13 residues. V lost 2 bases and J lost 6, with 14 bases in between. Concerning this clone itself: What it binds is not known.

The sequence derives from a man younger than 35 in good health. Some clones in this sample may be carry-over from other donors' samples. The sequencing sample was made of memory CD8+ T cells from PBMCs. Subset here: CD45RO+ cells pooled with CCR7-negative TemRA cells. This chain uses TRBV30 with TRBJ2-7; D call uncertain. The DNA of the CDR3 is TGTGCCTGGAGTTGGGCACAGACGGGCGAGCAGTACTTC. The encoded protein is CAWSWAQTGEQYF.